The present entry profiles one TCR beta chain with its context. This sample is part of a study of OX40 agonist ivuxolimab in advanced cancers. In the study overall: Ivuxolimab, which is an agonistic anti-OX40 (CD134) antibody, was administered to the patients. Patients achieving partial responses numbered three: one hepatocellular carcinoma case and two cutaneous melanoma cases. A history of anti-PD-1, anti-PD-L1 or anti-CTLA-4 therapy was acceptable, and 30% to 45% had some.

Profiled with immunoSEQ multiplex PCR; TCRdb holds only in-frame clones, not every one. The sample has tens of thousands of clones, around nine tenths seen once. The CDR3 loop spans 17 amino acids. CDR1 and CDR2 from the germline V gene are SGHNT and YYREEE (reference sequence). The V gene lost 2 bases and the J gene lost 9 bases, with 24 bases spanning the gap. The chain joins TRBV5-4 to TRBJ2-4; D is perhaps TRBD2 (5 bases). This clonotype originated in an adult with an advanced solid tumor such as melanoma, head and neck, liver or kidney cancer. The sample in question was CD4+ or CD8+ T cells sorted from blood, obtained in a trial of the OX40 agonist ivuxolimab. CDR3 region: CASSLSGLVGEMGIQYF. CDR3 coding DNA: TGTGCCAGCAGCTTATCGGGTCTAGTCGGGGAGATGGGCATTCAGTACTTC. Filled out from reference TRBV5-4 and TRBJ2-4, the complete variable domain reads ETGVTQSPTHLIKTRGQQVTLRCSSQSGHNTVSWYQQALGQGPQFIFQYYREEENGRGNFPPRFSGLQFPNYSSELNVNALELDDSALYLCASSLSGLVGEMGIQYFGAGTRLSVL.